One and the same sample provided the 18 T cell receptor beta chains below, sequenced in a study of molecular identifiers for immune sequencing clone quantification. Via MiXCR, TCRdb re-called the PCR reads, giving one row per CDR3 protein. The data hold 300,000 to 400,000 distinct CDR3 sequences, with roughly a quarter observed a single time. Sequenced input: naive CD8+ T cells from blood, with Jurkat cell RNA spiked in. The subset is: FACS-sorted CD8+CD4-CCR7+CD45RA+ naive T cells. Receptors originate from a human donor in good health. Some libraries in this study had Jurkat cell RNA spiked in.

This chain connects TRBV13 to TRBJ1-1; D is unresolved. The V end was cut by 1 base, the J end by 4 bases, with 13 bases between. There are 15 residues in the CDR3. Germline-derived CDR1 and CDR2 are PRHDT and FYEKMQ (reference sequence). Written as DNA, the CDR3 is TGTGCCAGCAGCTTAGCATGGTCGTCCGGCACTGAAGCTTTCTTT. This codes for CASSLAWSSGTEAFF.

This chain joins TRBV20-1 and TRBJ2-2; D is perhaps TRBD1 or TRBD2 (5 bases each). The CDR3 length is 15 residues. V lost 1 base and J lost 1, with 10 bases in between. CDR1 and CDR2 from the germline V gene are DFQATT and SNEGSKA (reference sequence). The CDR3 loop reads CSARGDDRNTGELFF. The DNA for the CDR3 is TGCAGTGCTAGAGGGGACGACAGGAACACCGGGGAGCTGTTTTTT.

The chain joins TRBV28 to TRBJ2-2, with 7 bases identical to TRBD1. Germline values: CDR1 MDHEN, CDR2 SYDVKM. V lost 2 bases and J lost 7; bases outside the gene matches: 4. The CDR3 has 14 amino acids. CDR3 amino acids: CASSLTGAGGELFF. The CDR3 DNA reads as TGTGCCAGCAGTTTAACAGGGGCGGGCGGGGAGCTGTTTTTT.

In this sample, this clonotype turned up many times. V usage is TRBV12-5 and J usage is TRBJ1-1, with 7 bases lining up with TRBD1. The V segment lost 6 bases and the J segment 0 bases; nucleotides outside the gene matches: 13. This CDR3 region has 17 residues. Per germline, CDR1 LGHNT and CDR2 FRNRAP. CDR3 DNA sequence: TGTGCTAGTGGGGATCCCCCCCTGGGACAGATGAACACTGAAGCTTTCTTT. Protein sequence: CASGDPPLGQMNTEAFF. Drawing the rest from reference TRBV12-5 and TRBJ1-1, the complete variable domain is DARVTQTPRHKVTEMGQEVTMRCQPILGHNTVFWYRQTMMQGLELLAYFRNRAPLDDSGMPKDRFSAEMPDATLATLKIQPSEPRDSAVYFCASGDPPLGQMNTEAFFGQGTRLTVV.

This clonotype has a count of ten or more. The CDR3 loop reads CASSQRPRQVLSYEQYF. In DNA form, the CDR3 reads TGCGCCAGCAGCCAACGTCCGCGACAGGTACTCTCCTACGAGCAGTACTTC. This chain connects TRBV4-3 to TRBJ2-7, with D perhaps TRBD1 (6 bases). This CDR3 region has 17 residues. Trimming left V 2 bases short and J 0 bases short, with 17 bases between. Germline V gene data show CDR1 as LGHNA and CDR2 as YSLEER.

Worth noting for this clonotype: Just one base apart from a much larger clone, this may be a read error. The genes are TRBV7-9 and TRBJ2-4; TRBD2 aligns across 8 bases. Per the germline V gene, CDR1 is SEHNR and CDR2 is FQNEAQ (reference sequence). This CDR3 is built from 16 residues. The CDR3 loop reads CASSLAQAGAKIIQYF. The CDR3 nucleotides read TGTGCCAGCAGCTTAGCGCAAGCGGGGGCCAAAATCATTCAGTACTTC. Supplemented by reference TRBV7-9 and TRBJ2-4, the full variable domain reads DTGVSQNPRHKITKRGQNVTFRCDPISEHNRLYWYRQTLGQGPEFLTYFQNEAQLEKSRLLSDRFSAERPKGSFSTLEIQRTEQGDSAMYLCASSLAQAGAKIIQYFGAGTRLSVL.

This clonotype has a count of ten or more. V is TRBV7-9 and J is TRBJ2-3, with 9 bases aligning to TRBD2. Per the germline V gene, CDR1 is SEHNR and CDR2 is FQNEAQ (reference sequence). The CDR3 spans 16 residues. V shed 7 bases and J 4 bases; nucleotides not matched to a gene: 12. CDR3 protein: CASTQDGGRDPDTQYF. CDR3 sequence (DNA): TGTGCCAGCACCCAGGACGGCGGGAGGGACCCAGATACGCAGTATTTT.

J is TRBJ1-5 and V is TRBV15; perhaps TRBD1 as D (6 bases). The CDR3 is 16 residues long. Germline assignment: CDR1 LNHNV and CDR2 YYDKDF (reference sequence). Trimming removed 0 bases from V and 5 bases from J, with 14 bases in between. CDR3 nucleotides: TGTGCCACCAGCAGAGATTCAGGGGTGAGCTATCAGCCCCAGCATTTT. Translation: CATSRDSGVSYQPQHF.

This clonotype was counted many times. The CDR3 region is CASGGYSNQPQHF. The CDR3 DNA reads TGTGCCAGTGGTGGGTATAGCAATCAGCCCCAGCATTTT. The chain uses TRBV19 and TRBJ1-5; D unclear. CDR3 size: 13 residues. The germline CDR1 and CDR2 sequences are LNHDA and SQIVND (reference sequence). V lost 8 bases to trimming and J lost 0 bases, with 8 bases between them.

The V call is TRBV4-3, the J call TRBJ2-3, with 9 bases lining up with TRBD2. The V segment lost 0 bases and the J segment 3 bases; nucleotides outside the gene matches: 7. CDR1 is LGHNA, CDR2 YSLEER, per germline. The CDR3 consists of 17 residues. This chain's CDR3 is CASSQDRAGGPTDTQYF. The CDR3, as DNA: TGCGCCAGCAGCCAAGATCGAGCGGGAGGTCCGACAGATACGCAGTATTTT.

This clonotype was counted between two and nine times. This chain joins TRBV7-9 and TRBJ1-2; TRBD1 is a possible D gene (6 bases). CDR1 and CDR2 from the germline V gene are SEHNR and FQNEAQ (reference sequence). The CDR3 sequence is 16 residues long. The V end was cut by 2 bases, the J end by 4 bases, with 17 bases between. The CDR3, as DNA: TGTGCCAGCAGCTTACCGACAGGAGGTGAGGCCTATGGCTACACCTTC. Translation: CASSLPTGGEAYGYTF.

A note on this clonotype: This clone may be a read error of a much larger clone one base away. Here the CDR3 omits its conserved ending phenylalanine or tryptophan, so a read error is the likely source. V is TRBV5-6 and J is TRBJ2-7; D perhaps matches TRBD1 (5 bases). The germline V gene has CDR1 SGHDT and CDR2 YYEEEE. The ends were cut back, 4 bases at V and 4 bases at J, with 12 bases in the middle. CDR3 length: 13 residues. The CDR3 protein is CASSPGWMYEQYL. The CDR3 DNA is TGTGCCAGCAGCCCAGGGTGGATGTACGAGCAGTACTTG.

The chain recombines TRBV27 with TRBJ1-1; D not certain. This CDR3 comprises 13 residues. V was trimmed by 0 bases and J by 5 bases, leaving 7 bases between them. CDR1 and CDR2 (germline): MNHEY, SMNVEV (reference sequence). The CDR3 bases are TGTGCCAGCAGTTTATCAACGGGGACTGAAGCTTTCTTT. Its protein is CASSLSTGTEAFF.

The chain combines TRBV7-8 with TRBJ1-5, with a weak D call TRBD1 (6 bases). CDR1 SGHVS and CDR2 FQNEAQ come from the germline V gene. The CDR3 is made up of 14 amino acids. With 5 bases removed from V and 4 bases from J, the gap between germline ends came to 12 bases. This chain's CDR3 is CASSPGQQNQPQHF. CDR3 nucleotide sequence: TGTGCCAGCAGCCCCGGACAGCAGAATCAGCCCCAGCATTTT.

This clonotype occurred many times. The chain is built from TRBV7-9 and TRBJ2-2; 9 nucleotides line up with TRBD1. In germline, CDR1 is SEHNR, CDR2 FQNEAQ (reference sequence). This CDR3 region has 16 residues. Trimming at V came to 6 bases and at J to 2 bases, leaving 7 bases not matched to a gene. CDR3 sequence: CASSPPGQGNTGELFF. The DNA for the CDR3 is TGTGCCAGCAGTCCCCCGGGACAGGGTAACACCGGGGAGCTGTTTTTT. Full variable domain (remainder filled in from reference TRBV7-9 and TRBJ2-2): DTGVSQNPRHKITKRGQNVTFRCDPISEHNRLYWYRQTLGQGPEFLTYFQNEAQLEKSRLLSDRFSAERPKGSFSTLEIQRTEQGDSAMYLCASSPPGQGNTGELFFGEGSRLTVL.

Concerning this clonotype itself: Being one base from a much bigger clone, this may be a read error. This sequence joins TRBV20-1 and TRBJ2-1; TRBD2 agrees at 11 bases. CDR1 DFQATT and CDR2 SNEGSKA come from the germline V gene (reference sequence). This CDR3 is built from 15 residues. CDR3 nucleotide sequence: TGCAGTGCCCGACTAGCGGGGTATATGGGGAATGAGCAGCTCTTC. Protein: CSARLAGYMGNEQLF.

Of note for this clonotype: Mismatch with germline at one junction end may stem from a read error. V and J are TRBV7-9 and TRBJ2-7, with D perhaps assigned TRBD1 or TRBD2 (5 bases each). Germline values: CDR1 SEHNR, CDR2 FQNEAQ (reference sequence). The CDR3 spans 14 residues. The DNA of the CDR3 is TGTGCCAGCAGCTTAGTGGGGGAACCCTACGAGCAGAACTTC. Translation: CASSLVGEPYEQNF.

Many counts were recorded for this clonotype. The chain couples TRBV4-3 to TRBJ2-7; 9 bases fit TRBD1. Per the germline V gene, CDR1 is LGHNA and CDR2 is YSLEER. CDR3 length: 14 residues. Trimming cost V 0 bases and J 7 bases; bases outside gene matches: 4. Here the CDR3 reads CASSQDWTGAEQYF. In nucleotides, the CDR3 is TGCGCCAGCAGCCAAGATTGGACAGGGGCTGAGCAGTACTTC.